The entry below describes one TCR beta chain. No antigen is known for it. There are no base qualities to consult, and no much larger clone falls within one base. This sample was taken from a study of blood T cell repertoires in COVID-19 (dated by TCRdb to between 2020 and 2021). The study in broad terms: The collaborator samples originated in the United States, Italy and Spain and spanned the acute and convalescent phases of COVID-19. A de-identified subject ID, COVID-19 status, age in years and sex were almost always included in the sample metadata. The repertoires were released in a freely available public database intended as a resource for research on the immune response to SARS-CoV-2. The material from the prospective study consisted of cDNA or gDNA derived from T cells, B-cell-depleted T cells, or PBMCs. The dataset comprised deeply sampled blood TCRbeta repertoires from subjects exposed to, actively infected with, or recovered from COVID-19. Samples came from the ongoing ImmuneRACE study (first 160 participants) plus 1,254 subjects from 6 global collaborators. Where HLA class I and class II types were available, the types were taken from metadata supplied by the sample provider, not from assay-based typing. What the authors observed across the whole study: The amount of clinical and demographic metadata varied by source and participant and was provided uncurated.

The trim is 1 base for V and 1 base for J, with a gap of 16 bases between the germline ends. The CDR3 spans 17 residues, from the cysteine through the phenylalanine. Just CDR3 DNA is preserved here, 51 bases in frame from base 1. In the germline V gene, CDR1 corresponds to LGHNT and CDR2 to FRNRAP. The immunoSEQ Assay, a bias-controlled multiplex PCR, was used to amplify TCRbeta CDR3 regions from genomic DNA. In the original analysis: The number of nucleated cells in each sample was estimated by amplification of reference gene primers within the assay. Sequence reads were collapsed and filtered to measure the absolute abundance of every unique TCRbeta CDR3 rearrangement. For each sample, productive Simpson clonality was calculated as the square root of Simpson's diversity index across productive rearrangements. What TCRdb holds here is the immuneACCESS table cut down to in-frame rearrangements. Part of the clones is not present; checked against another copy, under half of the missing clones reflect an unresolved V gene, and the others are unexplained. Clone size and the V and J calls come from that table; the DNA yielded D and trimming. The sample table contains over 200,000 clones; only one count was recorded for 80% to 90% of them. Clones ranked in the top ten supply roughly 4% of the sample.

Participants in the prospective study were enrolled through a virtual design, were aged 18 to 89 years, and lived in 24 United States geographic areas. To assign participants to cohorts, the prospective study relied on clinical history that participants themselves reported in a screening survey and a study questionnaire. Exposed participants were defined as having been in contact with someone with a PCR-confirmed or clinician-diagnosed COVID-19 case within 2 weeks of study entry. Mobile phlebotomists in the prospective study collected whole blood, serum and a nasopharyngeal or oropharyngeal swab from every participant. Additional blood draws and questionnaires over an approximately two-month period could optionally be provided by prospective study participants. Prospective study blood samples were shipped either frozen or at room temperature before DNA extraction.

The sequence derives from a woman under 40 who had been exposed to COVID-19. The chain couples TRBV12-5 to TRBJ1-1; tentative D gene TRBD1, with 5 bases matching. Sample: PBMCs or T cells enriched from blood (not recorded which). The CDR3 loop reads CASGLAPMGQWNTEAFF. The sequenced DNA is TGTGCTAGTGGTTTGGCCCCTATGGGGCAGTGGAACACTGAAGCTTTCTTT.